What follows are 30 T cell receptor beta chains derived from one specimen sequenced in a study of blood T cell repertoires in COVID-19. This table comes from immunoSEQ multiplex PCR, and its TCRdb copy is limited to in-frame clones, with some not included. Of more than 95,000 clones detected, around nine tenths appear once; the ten largest clones hold under 6.5%. The sample consisted of peripheral blood. These receptors all come from a human donor in a cohort sampled during active COVID-19.

The chain carries TRBV19 and TRBJ2-2; the D gene is possibly TRBD2 (7 bases). The CDR3 is 15 residues long. The V end lost 5 bases, the J end lost 4 bases, and 14 bases lay between the germline ends. Germline CDR1 is LNHDA and CDR2 is SQIVND (reference sequence). The CDR3 region has the DNA TGTGCCAGTAGTCCCCGGGGGGCCACCACCGGGGAGCTGTTTTTT. This translates into CASSPRGATTGELFF.

The chain links TRBV3-1 (or the pseudogene TRBV3-2) to TRBJ2-5; a possible D gene is TRBD2 (6 bases). Germline CDR1 is LGHDT and CDR2 is YNNKEL (reference sequence). CDR3 length: 14 residues. Trimming removed 8 bases at V and 5 bases at J, with 18 bases between. The CDR3 protein is CASLRRGTGETQYF. The CDR3 region has the DNA TGTGCCAGCCTGAGGAGGGGCACGGGGGAGACCCAGTACTTC.

This sequence joins TRBV27 and TRBJ2-7; tentative D call: TRBD2 (5 bases). CDR3 size: 14 residues. Germline values: CDR1 MNHEY, CDR2 SMNVEV (reference sequence). V lost 0 bases and J 6 bases, leaving 12 bases between the germline ends. CDR3 coding DNA: TGTGCCAGCAGTTTATCGCCGGGGTTGGGCGAGCAGTACTTC. It is translated as CASSLSPGLGEQYF.

The DNA of the CDR3 is TGTGCCAGTAGCAGGGGCAAGGGCAGTCATAGCAATCAGCCCCAGCATTTT. It encodes CASSRGKGSHSNQPQHF. The chain combines TRBV19 with TRBJ1-5; tentative D call: TRBD1 (6 bases). Trimming stripped 6 bases from V and 0 bases from J, with 18 bases between. CDR1 is LNHDA, CDR2 SQIVND, per germline (reference sequence). This CDR3 spans 17 amino acids.

The genes are TRBV5-1 and TRBJ2-7, with 10 bases matching TRBD1. Germline V gene data show CDR1 as SGHRS and CDR2 as YFSETQ. The CDR3 is 16 amino acids. Trimming at V came to 0 bases and at J to 2 bases, leaving 5 bases not matched to a gene. The CDR3 DNA reads as TGCGCCAGCAGCTTGGAACCCGGGACAGGGGCCTACGAGCAGTACTTC. The encoded protein is CASSLEPGTGAYEQYF.

The chain combines TRBV20-1 with TRBJ2-1, with a possible D match to TRBD2 (5 bases). This CDR3 is 11 amino acids long. Deletions cut 5 bases from V and 12 bases from J, with 14 bases between. Germline V lookup: CDR1 DFQATT, CDR2 SNEGSKA (reference sequence). CDR3 amino acids: CSAVGLVGQFF. CDR3 in DNA: TGCAGTGCTGTTGGACTTGTTGGGCAGTTCTTC.

This clone was recorded only once. The chain combines TRBV12-5 with TRBJ2-3, with 7 bases aligning to TRBD1. V lost 6 bases, J lost 5 bases, and 5 bases stayed unmatched. The germline CDR1 and CDR2 sequences are LGHNT and FRNRAP. This CDR3 is built from 13 residues. The CDR3 reads CASGKQGRDTQYF. The CDR3 bases are TGTGCTAGTGGAAAACAGGGGAGAGATACGCAGTATTTT.

This clone was recorded only once. This sequence joins TRBV6-2 or TRBV6-3 and TRBJ2-6, with unresolved D. Germline V gene lookup returns CDR1 MNHEY and CDR2 SVGEGT. V was cut by 2 bases and J by 0 bases, with 8 bases left in between. This CDR3 has 16 amino acids. In DNA form, the CDR3 reads TGTGCCAGCAGTTACCCCCCTAACTCTGGGGCCAACGTCCTGACTTTC. Translation gives CASSYPPNSGANVLTF.

Of note for this clone: At one end the junction does not follow the germline gene, possibly because of a read error. The rearrangement uses TRBV13 and TRBJ1-1, with D hard to call. The CDR3 is 13 residues long. Germline-derived CDR1 and CDR2 are PRHDT and FYEKMQ (reference sequence). CDR3 coding DNA: TGTGTCAGCAGCTTAGGGAGGGACACTGAAGCTTTCTTT. Encoded protein: CVSSLGRDTEAFF. The whole variable domain, remainder taken from reference TRBV13 and TRBJ1-1, is AAGVIQSPRHLIKEKRETATLKCYPIPRHDTVYWYQQGPGQDPQFLISFYEKMQSDKGSIPDRFSAQQFSDYHSELNMSSLELGDSALYFCVSSLGRDTEAFFGQGTRLTVV.

This chain connects TRBV28 to TRBJ1-2; D is perhaps TRBD1 (5 bases). In germline, CDR1 is MDHEN, CDR2 SYDVKM. CDR3 length: 16 residues. The V end was cut by 4 bases, the J end by 3 bases, with 18 bases between. CDR3 nucleotides: TGTGCCAGCAGTTCTCCACCCAGGGAGGAAGACTATGGCTACACCTTC. Translated, it gives CASSSPPREEDYGYTF.

The chain carries TRBV6-5 and TRBJ1-2; 7 bases align to TRBD1. CDR1 MNHEY and CDR2 SVGAGI come from the germline V gene. This CDR3 is built from 13 residues. Trimming removed 8 bases from V and 1 base from J; junction bases left unmatched: 4. As DNA, the CDR3 is TGTGCCAGCGGGGACAGAATTAACTATGGCTACACCTTC. It codes for CASGDRINYGYTF.

Written as DNA, the CDR3 is TGCGCCAGCAGCTTGCAGGGACAGACCAACACTGAAGCTTTCTTT. Amino acids: CASSLQGQTNTEAFF. The rearrangement uses TRBV5-1 and TRBJ1-1; TRBD1 agrees at 7 bases. The V and J ends lost 1 base and 2 bases, in that order; junction bases with no gene match: 5. Germline V CDR1 and CDR2: SGHRS, YFSETQ. The CDR3 runs 15 residues.

This clone was observed a single time. This chain uses TRBV19 with TRBJ2-1; 9 positions match TRBD2. The CDR3 runs 15 residues. Unmatched junction bases numbered 11, after V lost 7 bases and J lost 7 bases. Germline V lookup: CDR1 LNHDA, CDR2 SQIVND (reference sequence). The CDR3 is CASNPFAGGPNEQFF. CDR3 nucleotide sequence: TGTGCCAGTAACCCTTTCGCGGGGGGGCCAAATGAGCAGTTCTTC. Full variable domain (rest looked up from reference TRBV19 and TRBJ2-1): DGGITQSPKYLFRKEGQNVTLSCEQNLNHDAMYWYRQDPGQGLRLIYYSQIVNDFQKGDIAEGYSVSREKKESFPLTVTSAQKNPTAFYLCASNPFAGGPNEQFFGPGTRLTVL.

The V and J genes are TRBV18 and TRBJ2-1; 10 nucleotides line up with TRBD1. The length of the CDR3 is 16 residues. V gave up 1 base and J gave up 10 bases; unmatched junction bases: 10. Germline V CDR1 and CDR2: KGHSH, LQKENI. CDR3 coding DNA: TGTGCCAGCTCACCACGAATGGGACAGGGGATAGGGGAGCAGTTCTTC. Translating gives CASSPRMGQGIGEQFF.

This clone was detected a few times. In DNA, the CDR3 is TGTGCCAGTCCGACTAGCGTCCCCTACGAGCAGTACTTC. This encodes CASPTSVPYEQYF. The chain joins TRBV19 to TRBJ2-7; 8 bases are a match to TRBD2. Germline trimming cut 8 bases from V and 2 bases from J; bases unmatched to any gene: 5. The CDR3 contains 13 residues. Germline V gives CDR1 LNHDA, CDR2 SQIVND (reference sequence).

This clone has a handful of counts. The chain employs TRBV5-6 and TRBJ1-2; perhaps TRBD1 as D (5 bases). CDR1 and CDR2 (germline): SGHDT, YYEEEE. V was clipped by 5 bases and J by 1 base, with 12 bases between them. This CDR3 has 14 amino acids. The CDR3 coding sequence is TGTGCCAGCAGGTCCCGGGGGGTTAACTATGGCTACACCTTC. This encodes CASRSRGVNYGYTF. The variable domain in full, with the rest retrieved from reference TRBV5-6 and TRBJ1-2, is DAGVTQSPTHLIKTRGQQVTLRCSPKSGHDTVSWYQQALGQGPQFIFQYYEEEERQRGNFPDRFSGHQFPNYSSELNVNALLLGDSALYLCASRSRGVNYGYTFGSGTRLTVV.

This sequence joins TRBV18 and TRBJ2-7; 7 bases agree with TRBD1. Per the germline V gene, CDR1 is KGHSH and CDR2 is LQKENI. The CDR3 covers 16 residues. The junction had 17 bases not matched to a gene; V was cut back by 6 bases and J by 6 bases. In DNA form, the CDR3 reads TGTGCCAGCTCGCGAGACATCCCGGGACAGTTTTCCGAGCAGTACTTC. Its protein is CASSRDIPGQFSEQYF. Variable domain in full (rest from reference TRBV18 and TRBJ2-7): NAGVMQNPRHLVRRRGQEARLRCSPMKGHSHVYWYRQLPEEGLKFMVYLQKENIIDESGMPKERFSAEFPKEGPSILRIQQVVRGDSAAYFCASSRDIPGQFSEQYFGPGTRLTVT.

This chain links TRBV11-2 with TRBJ2-1; 10 bases line up with TRBD2. The CDR3 extends over 14 amino acids. The trim removed 2 bases at V and 10 bases at J, leaving 5 bases unmatched. Germline CDR1 SGHAT, CDR2 FQNNGV. Here the CDR3 DNA reads TGTGCCAGCAGCTTACGACTAGCGGGCACCGAGCAGTTCTTC. Translated, it gives CASSLRLAGTEQFF.

J is TRBJ2-1 and V is TRBV12-3 or TRBV12-4, with no clear D. Trimming removed 1 base at V and 4 bases at J, with 2 bases between. The length of the CDR3 is 12 residues. The CDR3 DNA reads TGTGCCAGCAGTTTAGTATACAATGAGCAGTTCTTC. It codes for CASSLVYNEQFF.

The rearrangement links TRBV10-3 to TRBJ2-3; TRBD2 agrees at 7 bases. The V segment lost 8 bases and the J segment 10 bases; nucleotides outside the gene matches: 3. The CDR3 has 10 amino acids. Germline-derived CDR1 and CDR2 are ENHRY and SYGVKD. The DNA of the CDR3 is TGTGCCATCGGGGGGGAATCGCAGTATTTT. It translates to CAIGGESQYF.

The V gene is TRBV28, the J gene TRBJ1-4; D unclear. This CDR3 is built from 14 residues. CDR1 is MDHEN and CDR2 is SYDVKM in the germline V gene. V was cut by 5 bases and J by 0 bases, with 7 bases left in between. CDR3 in amino acids: CASSPPATNEKLFF. The CDR3 nucleotides are TGTGCCAGCAGTCCACCGGCAACTAATGAAAAACTGTTTTTT.

The chain carries TRBV6-5 and TRBJ2-1, with 8 nucleotides matching TRBD2. After removal of 2 bases from V and 1 base from J, the junction contained 4 bases not matched to a gene. Germline lookup yields CDR1 MNHEY and CDR2 SVGAGI. The CDR3 has 16 residues. The CDR3 coding sequence is TGTGCCAGCAGTTACCGGCGACTAGCGTCCTACAATGAGCAGTTCTTC. Translating it yields CASSYRRLASYNEQFF.

The chain recombines TRBV7-2 with TRBJ2-5, with D perhaps TRBD2 (6 bases). There are 14 residues in the CDR3. V was pared by 5 bases and J by 5 bases, with 15 bases between. From germline, CDR1 is SGHTA and CDR2 FQGNSA. This CDR3 reads CASSQGMGLETQYF. CDR3 nucleotide sequence: TGTGCCAGCAGCCAGGGAATGGGACTGGAGACCCAGTACTTC.

The chain couples TRBV9 to TRBJ1-2; 9 nucleotides line up with TRBD1. Germline V gives CDR1 SGDLS, CDR2 YYNGEE. Unmatched junction bases numbered 11, after V lost 2 bases and J lost 3 bases. This CDR3 contains 17 residues. The CDR3 spells CASSVSTGGADYYGYTF. In DNA, the CDR3 is TGTGCCAGCAGCGTGTCTACAGGGGGCGCAGACTACTATGGCTACACCTTC.

With regard to this clone: This CDR3 is also generated by other DNA sequences in the sample. The genes are TRBV19 and TRBJ2-3; D gene unclear. Germline CDR1 and CDR2: LNHDA and SQIVND (reference sequence). This CDR3 has 13 residues. Trimming stripped 4 bases from V and 0 bases from J, with 5 bases between. The CDR3 sequence: CASSTLSTDTQYF. The CDR3, as DNA: TGTGCCAGTAGTACCCTCAGCACAGATACGCAGTATTTT.

This chain joins TRBV2 and TRBJ2-1, with 7 bases fitting TRBD2. The germline gives CDR1 SNHLY, CDR2 FYNNEI. The trim removed 8 bases at V and 0 bases at J, leaving 4 bases unmatched. The CDR3 is made up of 14 amino acids. The CDR3 DNA is TGTGCCAGCGAGCGGGATCCCTCCTACAATGAGCAGTTCTTC. This codes for CASERDPSYNEQFF.

The J gene is TRBJ2-7, the V gene TRBV7-6; D is perhaps TRBD1 (6 bases). Germline V gene lookup returns CDR1 SGHVS and CDR2 FNYEAQ. The CDR3 is 14 amino acids. V lost 1 base, J lost 3 bases, and 10 bases lay in between. CDR3 region: CASSLDRAYYEQYF. CDR3 coding DNA: TGTGCCAGCAGCTTAGACAGGGCCTACTACGAGCAGTACTTC.

The chain is built from TRBV4-2 and TRBJ1-1; D ambiguous. Germline V gives CDR1 LGHNA, CDR2 YNFKEQ. V lost 0 bases and J 2 bases, leaving 10 bases between the germline ends. This CDR3 has 15 residues. CDR3 residues: CASSQDLNLNTEAFF. For the CDR3, the DNA is TGTGCCAGCAGCCAAGATTTAAATCTCAACACTGAAGCTTTCTTT.

This chain joins TRBV5-4 and TRBJ1-2, with 9 bases that match TRBD1. The CDR3 has 13 residues. With 5 bases clipped from V and 6 bases from J, the junction kept 5 bases outside the gene matches. Germline V CDR1 and CDR2: SGHNT, YYREEE (reference sequence). DNA for the CDR3: TGTGCCAGCAGGGGGACAGGGTGGGATGGCTACACCTTC. Translation gives CASRGTGWDGYTF.

The chain recombines TRBV2 with TRBJ2-3; D might be TRBD2 (5 bases). Germline CDR1 reads SNHLY; CDR2 reads FYNNEI. V was cut by 1 base and J by 2 bases, with 13 bases left in between. This CDR3 comprises 16 residues. DNA for the CDR3: TGTGCCAGCAGTGAAGGGTTTAGCGCCCCCACAGATACGCAGTATTTT. Its translation is CASSEGFSAPTDTQYF. Based on the CDR3 plus reference TRBV2 and TRBJ2-3, the full variable domain is EPEVTQTPSHQVTQMGQEVILRCVPISNHLYFYWYRQILGQKVEFLVSFYNNEISEKSEIFDDQFSVERPDGSNFTLKIRSTKLEDSAMYFCASSEGFSAPTDTQYFGPGTRLTVL.